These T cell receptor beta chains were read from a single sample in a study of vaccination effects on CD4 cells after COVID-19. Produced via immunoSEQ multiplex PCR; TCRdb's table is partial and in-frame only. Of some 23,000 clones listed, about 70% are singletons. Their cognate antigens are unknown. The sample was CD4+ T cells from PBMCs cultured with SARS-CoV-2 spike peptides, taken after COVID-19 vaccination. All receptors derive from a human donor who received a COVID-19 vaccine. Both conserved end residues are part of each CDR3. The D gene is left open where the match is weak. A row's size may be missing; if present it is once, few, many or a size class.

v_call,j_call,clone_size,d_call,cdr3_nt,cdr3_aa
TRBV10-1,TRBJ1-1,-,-,TGCGCCAGCAGTGAGAATCGTAGATTAGCTTTCTTT,CASSENRRLAFF
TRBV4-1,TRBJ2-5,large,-,TGCGCCAGCAGCCCGAGTCCCGAAGATGGTAGGGAGACCCAGTACTTC,CASSPSPEDGRETQYF
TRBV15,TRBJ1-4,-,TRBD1,TGTGCCACCAGCGGACAAGGACAGGGGAATGAAAAACTGTTTTTT,CATSGQGQGNEKLFF
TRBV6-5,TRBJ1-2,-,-,TGTGCCAGCAGCTATAACAGGGATTCGTATGGCTACACCTTC,CASSYNRDSYGYTF
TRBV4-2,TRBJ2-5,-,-,TGTGCCAGCAGCCAAGCTAGGGTGGAGACCCAGTACTTC,CASSQARVETQYF
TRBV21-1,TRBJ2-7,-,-,TGTGCCAGCAGCAATTGGGACGGCGGGACCACCTACGAGCAGTACTTC,CASSNWDGGTTYEQYF
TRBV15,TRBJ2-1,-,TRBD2,TGTGCCACCAGCAGAGATAGAGTAGCGGGAAGTAATGAGCAGTTCTTC,CATSRDRVAGSNEQFF
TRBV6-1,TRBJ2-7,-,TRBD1,TGTGCCAGCAGTGACCTCGGGACAGGGGGCCAGTACGAGCAGTACTTC,CASSDLGTGGQYEQYF
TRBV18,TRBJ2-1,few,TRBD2,TGTGCCAGCTCACGGCGTCTAGCTTGGGAGGGCCTCAATGAGCAGTTCTTC,CASSRRLAWEGLNEQFF
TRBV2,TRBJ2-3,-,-,TGTGCCAGCAGTGAGCGAGATACGCAGTATTTT,CASSERDTQYF
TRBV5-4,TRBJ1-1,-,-,TGTGCCAGCAGCTACGCAAAGATGAACACTGAAGCTTTCTTT,CASSYAKMNTEAFF
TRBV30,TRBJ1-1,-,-,TGTGCCTGGGACAAGAACACTGAAGCTTTCTTT,CAWDKNTEAFF
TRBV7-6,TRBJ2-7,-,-,TGTGCCAGCAGCTTAAAGGGAGACGAGCAGTACTTC,CASSLKGDEQYF
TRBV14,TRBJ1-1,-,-,TGTGCCAGCAGCGGGCGGACGAAGACGGCGCCCAACACTGAAGCTTTCTTT,CASSGRTKTAPNTEAFF
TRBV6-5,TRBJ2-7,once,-,TGTGCCAGCAGTCCTTTACGGGGGGCGGGGGAGCAGTACTTC,CASSPLRGAGEQYF
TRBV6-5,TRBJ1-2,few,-,TGTGCCATCAAGGGGGGAGGCTATGGCTACACCTTC,CAIKGGGYGYTF
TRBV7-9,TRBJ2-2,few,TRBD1,TGTGCCAGCATCCGGGACAGGGTAGGGACCGGGGAGCTGTTTTTT,CASIRDRVGTGELFF
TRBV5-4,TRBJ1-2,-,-,TGTGCCAGCAGCTTGATGCAGGGCCTGAGGCAGTATGGCTACACCTTC,CASSLMQGLRQYGYTF
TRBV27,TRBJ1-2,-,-,TGTGCCAGCAGTTCGACGCTTGGTTTAAACTATGGCTACACCTTC,CASSSTLGLNYGYTF
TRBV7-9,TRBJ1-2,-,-,TGTGCCAGCAGCGCACAGGACAGCGACCGAAACTATGGCTACACCTTC,CASSAQDSDRNYGYTF
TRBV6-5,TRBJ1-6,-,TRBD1,TGTGCCAGCAGCGCGGACAGGGGCGGTAATTCACCCCTCCACTTT,CASSADRGGNSPLHF
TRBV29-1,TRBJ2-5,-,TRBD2,TGCAGCGTCGGGACTAACCAGCAAGAGACCCAGTACTTC,CSVGTNQQETQYF
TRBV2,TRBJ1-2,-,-,TGTGCCAGCAGTCCACCAATAACAGGTCTCTATGGCTACACCTTC,CASSPPITGLYGYTF
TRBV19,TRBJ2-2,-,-,TGTGCCAGTAGAATCCGGAAAGACGCGAACACCGGGGAGCTGTTTTTT,CASRIRKDANTGELFF
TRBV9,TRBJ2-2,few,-,TGTGCCAGCAGCCCAGAAGGTAGCGGGGAGCTGTTTTTT,CASSPEGSGELFF
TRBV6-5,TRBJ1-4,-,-,TGTGCCAGCAGTTACTCCGGCTATTCAGGGGAAAAACTGTTTTTT,CASSYSGYSGEKLFF
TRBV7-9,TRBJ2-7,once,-,TGTGCCAGCAGCCTCCAGGGGAGCTCCTACGAGCAGTACTTC,CASSLQGSSYEQYF
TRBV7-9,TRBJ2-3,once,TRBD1,TGTGCCAGCAGACAGGGACAGTCGGGCACAGATACGCAGTATTTT,CASRQGQSGTDTQYF
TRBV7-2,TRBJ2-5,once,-,TGTGCCAGCAGCTTAGACTGGACCGAGACCCAGTACTTC,CASSLDWTETQYF
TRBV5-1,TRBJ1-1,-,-,TGCGCCAGCAGCGCTAGCGTGGGAGCAGGTGGGAACACTGAAGCTTTCTTT,CASSASVGAGGNTEAFF
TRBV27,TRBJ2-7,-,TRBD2,TGTGCCAACGGGGGGTCGCGGGTCTACGAGCAGTACTTC,CANGGSRVYEQYF
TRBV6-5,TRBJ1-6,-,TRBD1,TGTGCCAGCAGCTCACAGGGGAATAATTCACCCCTCCACTTT,CASSSQGNNSPLHF
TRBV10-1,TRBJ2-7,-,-,TGCGCCAGCAGTGAGGAGGGGACACTTTGCAACAACGAGCAGTACTTC,CASSEEGTLCNNEQYF
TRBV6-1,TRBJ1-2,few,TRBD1,TGTGCCAGCAGCGAAGGGACAGAGAGCTATGGCTACACCTTC,CASSEGTESYGYTF
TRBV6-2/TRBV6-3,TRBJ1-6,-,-,TGTGCCAGCAGTTTTGATCGGGGGTTACACCTTGGTGGTTCACCCCTCCACTTT,CASSFDRGLHLGGSPLHF
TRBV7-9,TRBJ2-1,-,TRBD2,TGTGCCAGCAGCTTAGGGCGTCTAGCGGGAATGTATGAGCAGTTCTTC,CASSLGRLAGMYEQFF
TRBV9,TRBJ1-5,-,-,TGTGCCAGCAGCGTATCGGTGGGCAATCAGCCCCAGCATTTT,CASSVSVGNQPQHF
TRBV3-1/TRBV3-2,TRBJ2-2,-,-,TGTGCCAGCAGCCAAGGGCTAGCGCTAGCCGGGGAGCTGTTTTTT,CASSQGLALAGELFF
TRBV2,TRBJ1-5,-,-,TGTGCCAGCAGCAAAGGCCAGGGGTACAATCAGCCCCAGCATTTT,CASSKGQGYNQPQHF
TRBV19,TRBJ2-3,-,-,TGTGCCAGTAGACCTACCCAAGCGGATACGCAGTATTTT,CASRPTQADTQYF
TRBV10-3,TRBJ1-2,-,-,TGTGCCATCAGTGAGTCGAGACAGTCTGCGAACTATGGCTACACCTTC,CAISESRQSANYGYTF
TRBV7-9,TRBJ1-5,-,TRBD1,TGTGCCAGCAGCTCAGGGGGCAGCACAAATCAGCCCCAGCATTTT,CASSSGGSTNQPQHF
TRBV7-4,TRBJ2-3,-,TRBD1,TGTGCCAGCAGCAGCAGGCCCTGCCCGGGACAGCGGCAGTATTTT,CASSSRPCPGQRQYF
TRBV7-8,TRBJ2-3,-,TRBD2,TGTGCCAGCAGCTTAGAGGGCGGGAGGTCCTCAGATACGCAGTATTTT,CASSLEGGRSSDTQYF
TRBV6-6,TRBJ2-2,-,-,TGTGCCAGCCGTTCCGGGACATTGAACACCGGGGAGCTGTTTTTT,CASRSGTLNTGELFF
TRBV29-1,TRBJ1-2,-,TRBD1,TGCAGCCTACCGGCGGCAGGGGGCCGGGATGGCTACACCTTC,CSLPAAGGRDGYTF
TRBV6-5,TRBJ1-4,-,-,TGTGCCAGCAGTTACTCGTCCTCGGGGGGCGATGAAAAACTGTTTTTT,CASSYSSSGGDEKLFF
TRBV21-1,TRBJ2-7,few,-,TGTGCCAGCAGCAAAACAGCCCTCAGGTACGAGCAGTACTTC,CASSKTALRYEQYF
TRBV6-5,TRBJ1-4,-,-,TGTGCCAGCAGTTACTCGGTGGGAACAGCGTCTGGAAAACTGTTTTTT,CASSYSVGTASGKLFF
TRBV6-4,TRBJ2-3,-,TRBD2,TGTGCCAGCAGTGACTCGGGACTAGCGGGAGCATATGATACGCAGTATTTT,CASSDSGLAGAYDTQYF